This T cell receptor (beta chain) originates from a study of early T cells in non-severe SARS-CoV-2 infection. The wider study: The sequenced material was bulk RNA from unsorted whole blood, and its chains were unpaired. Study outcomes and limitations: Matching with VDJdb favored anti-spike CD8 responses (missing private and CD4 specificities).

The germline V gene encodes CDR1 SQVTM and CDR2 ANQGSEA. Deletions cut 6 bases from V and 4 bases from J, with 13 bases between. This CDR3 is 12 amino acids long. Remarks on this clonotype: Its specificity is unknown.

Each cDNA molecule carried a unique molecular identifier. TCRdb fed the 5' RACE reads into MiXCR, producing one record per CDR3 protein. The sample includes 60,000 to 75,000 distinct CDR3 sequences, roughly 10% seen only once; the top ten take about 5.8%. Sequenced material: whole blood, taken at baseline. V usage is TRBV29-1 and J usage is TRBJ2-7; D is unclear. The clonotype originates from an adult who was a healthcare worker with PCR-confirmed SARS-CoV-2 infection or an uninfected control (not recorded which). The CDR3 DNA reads TGCAGCGTGGGGTCAGATGGGTACGAGCAGTACTTC. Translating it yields CSVGSDGYEQYF.